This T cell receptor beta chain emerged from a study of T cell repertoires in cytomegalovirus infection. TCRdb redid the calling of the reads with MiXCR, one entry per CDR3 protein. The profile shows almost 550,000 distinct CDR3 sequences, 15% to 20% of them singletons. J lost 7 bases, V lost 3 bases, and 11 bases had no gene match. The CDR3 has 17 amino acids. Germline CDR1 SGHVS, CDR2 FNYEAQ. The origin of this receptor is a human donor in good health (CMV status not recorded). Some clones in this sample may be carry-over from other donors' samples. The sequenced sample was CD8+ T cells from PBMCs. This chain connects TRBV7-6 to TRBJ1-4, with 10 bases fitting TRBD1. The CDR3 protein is CASSFPGQGPGSEKLFF. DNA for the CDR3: TGTGCCAGCAGCTTCCCGGGACAGGGGCCAGGGAGTGAAAAACTGTTTTTT.